A single sample gave rise to the 4 T cell receptor beta chains below, sequenced in a study of T-cell memory formation after mild COVID-19. TCRdb reanalysed the 5' RACE reads using MiXCR and keeps one entry per CDR3 protein. This sample has hundreds of thousands of distinct CDR3 sequences, with 15% to 20% found just once. Sequenced material: PBMCs or a T cell subset sorted from them (not recorded which). Source of these receptors: an adult woman who had mild COVID-19 (a few samples of this study predate the infection). Cell type and time point are not known.

This clonotype was counted a few times. CDR3 coding DNA: TGTGCCAGCAGCTTTGAGACAGGGGAAAGTAATGAAAAACTGTTTTTT. Protein sequence: CASSFETGESNEKLFF. V and J are TRBV5-6 and TRBJ1-4, with 8 bases matching TRBD1. Germline trimming cut 2 bases from V and 4 bases from J; bases unmatched to any gene: 7. This CDR3 has 16 amino acids. Looked up from germline, CDR1 is SGHDT and CDR2 is YYEEEE.

The chain is built from TRBV27 and TRBJ2-6, with TRBD2 as a possible D gene (6 bases). The V gene lost 2 bases and the J gene lost 4 bases, with 9 bases spanning the gap. Germline V gives CDR1 MNHEY, CDR2 SMNVEV (reference sequence). The CDR3 covers 15 residues. The CDR3 protein is CASSLGRPGANVLTF. DNA of the CDR3: TGTGCCAGCAGTTTAGGGAGGCCCGGGGCCAACGTCCTGACTTTC.

This clonotype appeared many times. The chain is built from TRBV7-2 and TRBJ1-3; D gene ambiguous. The V and J ends lost 3 bases and 0 bases respectively, with 9 bases between them. In germline, CDR1 is SGHTA, CDR2 FQGNSA. This CDR3 has 15 residues. CDR3 bases: TGTGCCAGCAGCTTGAAACTCATCTCTGGAAACACCATATATTTT. Translation gives CASSLKLISGNTIYF.

This chain uses TRBV3-1 with TRBJ2-5; TRBD1 aligns across 7 bases. Germline CDR1 is LGHDT and CDR2 is YNNKEL (reference sequence). V was clipped by 1 base and J by 1 base; unmatched bases: 3. The CDR3 spans 15 residues. The CDR3 DNA reads as TGTGCCAGCAGCCAAGGCACAGGGGTCCAAGAGACCCAGTACTTC. The encoded protein is CASSQGTGVQETQYF.